This paragraph reports one T cell receptor beta chain. Its target is not known. This entry belongs to a study of shared clonotypes between healthy human individuals. Study-level results: Sorted-subset sequencing, rarefaction showed, was incomplete despite large depth.

Sequencing was at deep level. TCRdb's copy holds only in-frame clones and misses some; the assay was immunoSEQ multiplex PCR. In the table there are approximately 1.1 million clones, about 84% of which are singletons. CDR3 length equals 12 residues. Germline-derived CDR1 and CDR2 are MDHEN and SYDVKM. Trimming removed 3 bases at V and 7 bases at J, with 7 bases between. There were no recent acute infections or vaccinations among the donors, who were healthy HIV-negative adults. Each donor was a Caucasian adult residing in Nashville, Tennessee. The chain carries TRBV28 and TRBJ2-1; D remains unclear. The sequenced sample was memory CD4+ T cells from PBMCs. Subset denoted: CD45RA-negative fraction. The clonotype originates from a man younger than 35 in good health. Some clones in this sample may be carry-over from other donors' samples. Here the CDR3 DNA reads TGTGCCAGCAGTTTCGAGCAGAATGAGCAGTTCTTC. It specifies CASSFEQNEQFF.